The source of this TCR beta chain is a study of blood T cell repertoires in COVID-19. The wider study: Sites in the United States, Italy and Spain provided acute and convalescent COVID-19 samples.

In germline, CDR1 is MNHEY, CDR2 SVGAGI. CDR3 length equals 15 residues. Losses at the gene ends were 8 bases for V and 9 bases for J; bases not matched to a gene: 13. Authors' data handling: By means of reference gene primer amplification, nucleated cell counts were estimated. TCRdb's copy holds only in-frame clones and misses some; the assay was immunoSEQ multiplex PCR. The V and J calls and the clone size are those of that table, but D and trimming were determined from the DNA. The table records about 670,000 clones, over 80% of them present only once. The chain employs TRBV6-5 and TRBJ1-6; 7 bases line up with TRBD1. The sequenced material came from peripheral blood. The origin of this receptor is a woman between 18 and 29 years old with acute or convalescent COVID-19. CDR3 protein: CASQTLTGALSPLHF. Written as DNA, the CDR3 is TGTGCCAGCCAGACACTTACAGGGGCCCTTTCACCCCTCCACTTT.